This T cell receptor beta chain stems from a study of T cell responses to AZD1222 COVID-19 vaccine. Sequenced by immunoSEQ multiplex PCR; TCRdb stores in-frame clones only, minus some. The profile shows 45,000 to 50,000 clones, around 91% of them singletons. The material was peripheral blood, obtained 28 days after the second AZD1222 dose. This sequence originates from an adult who received the AZD1222 COVID-19 vaccine.

The CDR3 nucleotides are TGCGCCAGCAGCTTGGAGTTAAGCTCCTACAATGAGCAGTTCTTC. Translating it yields CASSLELSSYNEQFF. V gene TRBV5-1 combines with J gene TRBJ2-1; D not certain. CDR3 length: 15 residues. Trimming took off 0 bases at V and 0 bases at J, with 7 bases between the two ends. CDR1 is SGHRS, CDR2 YFSETQ, per germline.